This TCR beta chain appears in the sequencing data of a study of T cell changes during pregnancy in multiple sclerosis. The CDR3 loop spans 14 amino acids. Trimming stripped 4 bases from V and 3 bases from J, with 13 bases between. In germline, CDR1 is SGHDT, CDR2 YYEEEE. Measured with immunoSEQ multiplex PCR; TCRdb has only the in-frame clones, and not every one. In the table there are 55,000 to 80,000 clones, almost 90% of which are singletons. Sequencing used peripheral blood, obtained after pregnancy. V and J are TRBV5-6 and TRBJ2-5; TRBD1 is a possible D gene (6 bases). The source is a female donor in good health, enrolled as a control in a pregnancy study. CDR3 amino acids: CASSVGQIEETQYF. CDR3 nucleotides: TGTGCCAGCAGCGTAGGACAGATCGAAGAGACCCAGTACTTC.